This TCR beta chain was identified in a study of T cells in Graves' hyperthyroidism and ophthalmopathy. Predating any ophthalmopathy symptoms, the blood sample was taken at first hyperthyroidism diagnosis. The source material, RNA transcripts, was used to amplify TCR beta CDR3 regions. When the TCR CDR3 underwent first-round RT-PCR, the HTBI primer set was used. TCRdb re-called the multiplex PCR reads through MiXCR, storing one row per CDR3 protein. The sample lists nearly 600,000 distinct CDR3 sequences; approximately 14% were seen once. The germline V gene encodes CDR1 SGHRS and CDR2 YFSETQ. The CDR3 loop spans 14 amino acids. V was cut by 0 bases and J by 4 bases, with 8 bases left in between.

The sequence derives from a woman in her thirties with Graves' hyperthyroidism that later progressed to Graves' ophthalmopathy. This rearrangement joins TRBV5-1 to TRBJ2-1; no definite D call. Input material: blood. CDR3 sequence (DNA): TGCGCCAGCAGCTTGGATAGAGAATACAATGAGCAGTTCTTC. Its translation is CASSLDREYNEQFF.